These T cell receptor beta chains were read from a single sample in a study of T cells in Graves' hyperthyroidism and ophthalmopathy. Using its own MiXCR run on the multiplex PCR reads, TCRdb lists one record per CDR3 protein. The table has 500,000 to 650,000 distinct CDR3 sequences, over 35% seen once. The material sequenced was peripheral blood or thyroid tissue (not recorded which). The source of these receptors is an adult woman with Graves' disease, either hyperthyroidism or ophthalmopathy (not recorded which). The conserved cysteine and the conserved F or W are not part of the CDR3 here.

ASSTGQGSVEQY	TRBV5-5	TRBJ2-7
ASSLRREVNTEAF	TRBV2	TRBJ1-1
ASSFGGGSDMNTEAF	TRBV27	TRBJ1-1
ASSPQGSAEGYT	TRBV18	TRBJ1-2
ASSLRAGEQETQY	TRBV7-7	TRBJ2-5
SVGLADTGELF	TRBV29-1	TRBJ2-2
ASSSTGRQPQH	TRBV19	TRBJ1-5
AISESGRRSIYEQY	TRBV10-3	TRBJ2-7
ASSLAEDAELF	TRBV12-3/TRBV12-4	TRBJ1-4
ASSLFALREGNTIY	TRBV28	TRBJ1-3
ASSLRTGNRGYGYT	TRBV19	TRBJ1-2
ASSKREGRNGELF	TRBV7-7	TRBJ2-2
ASSLGAVYGYT	TRBV28	TRBJ1-2
ASSDGGETQY	TRBV18	TRBJ2-5
ASSSSTGKQY	TRBV11-2	TRBJ2-7
ASKNRAWHEAF	TRBV10-2	TRBJ1-1
ASSLARTGVYEQY	TRBV7-8	TRBJ2-7
ASNGDNQPQH	TRBV2	TRBJ1-5
ASSLARVHQETQY	TRBV7-7	TRBJ2-5
ASTPHGTGYGYT	TRBV6-5	TRBJ1-2
ASKELGRDQPQH	TRBV10-2	TRBJ1-5
ASSASGAPTEAF	TRBV25-1	TRBJ1-1
ASSQGIGSYEQY	TRBV7-9	TRBJ2-7
ASSPSSGIGEKLF	TRBV9	TRBJ1-4
ACRNSPNTGELF	TRBV7-6	TRBJ2-2
ASSLLGGEQY	TRBV27	TRBJ2-7
ATTLAGGRGYNSPLH	TRBV9	TRBJ1-6
ASRTGLHPDAGELF	TRBV10-2	TRBJ2-2
SVEVMGLAEYEQY	TRBV29-1	TRBJ2-7
ASSPNGANVLT	TRBV7-2	TRBJ2-6
ASSPVGGRQQY	TRBV7-9	TRBJ2-7
ASSFSTGGRETQY	TRBV13	TRBJ2-5
ATSRQSPPGQGFSVDQPQH	TRBV15	TRBJ1-5
ASSLRTGWRSYT	TRBV2	TRBJ1-2
ASSFQTGLNTEAF	TRBV7-2	TRBJ1-1
ASSSTGLGNTEAF	TRBV7-2	TRBJ1-1
ASRQRSTTNEKLF	TRBV6-1	TRBJ1-4
ATEESNTGELF	TRBV24-1	TRBJ2-2
ASSLGGGTTEAF	TRBV5-1	TRBJ1-1
ASRNRGSDSPLH	TRBV7-2	TRBJ1-6
ASSFKGTNEKLF	TRBV5-1	TRBJ1-4
ASSLAGGPQETQY	TRBV11-2	TRBJ2-5
ASSLDPINTGELF	TRBV7-9	TRBJ2-2
ASSGAGASTGELF	TRBV6-6	TRBJ2-2
ASGTRTDTEAF	TRBV2	TRBJ1-1
ASSLAPTEAF	TRBV7-9	TRBJ1-1
ASSLEGATQPQH	TRBV12-3/TRBV12-4	TRBJ1-5
ASTPGQGTQPQH	TRBV28	TRBJ1-5